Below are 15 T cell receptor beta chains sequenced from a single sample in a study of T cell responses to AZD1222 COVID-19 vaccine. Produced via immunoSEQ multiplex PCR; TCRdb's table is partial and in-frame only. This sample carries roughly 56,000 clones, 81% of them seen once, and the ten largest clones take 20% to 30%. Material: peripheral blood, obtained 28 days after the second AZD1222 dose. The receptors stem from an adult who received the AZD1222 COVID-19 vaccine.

CDR3 sequence: CASSLRGLNTEAFF. The DNA for the CDR3 is TGTGCCAGCAGCCTCAGGGGCCTGAACACTGAAGCTTTCTTT. The chain uses TRBV3-1 (or the pseudogene TRBV3-2) and TRBJ1-1; D is possibly TRBD1 (6 bases). This CDR3 region has 14 residues. Germline CDR1 is LGHDT and CDR2 is YNNKEL (reference sequence). Trimming took off 4 bases at V and 0 bases at J, with 9 bases between the two ends.

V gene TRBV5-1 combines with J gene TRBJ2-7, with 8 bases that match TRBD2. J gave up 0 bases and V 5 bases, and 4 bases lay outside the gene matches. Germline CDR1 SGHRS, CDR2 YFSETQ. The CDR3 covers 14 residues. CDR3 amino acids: CASSQSGSSYEQYF. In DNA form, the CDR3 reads TGCGCCAGCAGTCAGAGCGGGAGCTCCTACGAGCAGTACTTC.

CDR3 protein: CASSLGDYPYEQYF. In DNA, the CDR3 is TGTGCCAGCAGCTTAGGGGACTACCCCTACGAGCAGTACTTC. The chain couples TRBV11-3 to TRBJ2-7; 7 bases are shared with TRBD2. The length of the CDR3 is 14 residues. CDR1 is SGHNT, CDR2 YENEEA, per germline. The ends lost 1 base at V and 2 bases at J; junction bases unmatched: 2.

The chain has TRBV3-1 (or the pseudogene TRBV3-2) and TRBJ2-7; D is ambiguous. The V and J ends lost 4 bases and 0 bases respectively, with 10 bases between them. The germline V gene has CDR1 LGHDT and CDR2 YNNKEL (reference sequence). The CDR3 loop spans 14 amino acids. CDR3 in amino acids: CASSPSFSSYEQYF. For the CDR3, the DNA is TGTGCCAGCAGCCCGTCTTTTAGCTCCTACGAGCAGTACTTC.

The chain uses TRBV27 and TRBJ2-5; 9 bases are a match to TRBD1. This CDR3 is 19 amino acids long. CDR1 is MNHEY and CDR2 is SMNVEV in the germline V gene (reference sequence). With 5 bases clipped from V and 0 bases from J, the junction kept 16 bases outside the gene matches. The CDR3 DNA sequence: TGTGCCAGCAGTCCGTTCCGGGACAGGGTTTTCATACACCAAGAGACCCAGTACTTC. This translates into CASSPFRDRVFIHQETQYF.

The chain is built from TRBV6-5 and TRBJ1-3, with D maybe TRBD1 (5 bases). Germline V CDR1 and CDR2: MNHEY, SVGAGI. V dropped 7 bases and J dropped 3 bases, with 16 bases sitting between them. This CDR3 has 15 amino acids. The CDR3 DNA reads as TGTGCCAGCATCTTCGGCGGGGGAGGTGGAAACACCATATATTTT. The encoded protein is CASIFGGGGGNTIYF.

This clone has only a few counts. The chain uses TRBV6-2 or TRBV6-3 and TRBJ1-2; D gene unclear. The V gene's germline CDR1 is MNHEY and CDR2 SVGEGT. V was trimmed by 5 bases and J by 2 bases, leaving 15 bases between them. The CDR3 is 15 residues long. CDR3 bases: TGTGCCAGCAGTACCACCGTGTTGGGGAACTATGGCTACACCTTC. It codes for CASSTTVLGNYGYTF.

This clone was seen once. CDR3 loop: CASSLEAEIYNQPQHF. In DNA, the CDR3 is TGTGCCAGCAGCTTGGAAGCAGAAATCTACAATCAGCCCCAGCATTTT. V usage is TRBV5-8 and J usage is TRBJ1-5; the D is unclear. The ends were cut back, 0 bases at V and 3 bases at J, with 13 bases in the middle. CDR3 length equals 16 residues. Per the germline V gene, CDR1 is SGHTS and CDR2 is YDEGEE.

CDR3 bases: TGTGCCAGCAGCGTAGGGTTAGCGGGAGTAGACAATGAGCAGTTCTTC. This translates into CASSVGLAGVDNEQFF. The J gene is TRBJ2-1, the V gene TRBV9; 9 bases are shared with TRBD2. The length of the CDR3 is 16 residues. Germline V CDR1 and CDR2: SGDLS, YYNGEE. With V trimmed by 0 bases and J by 5 bases, 6 bases remained unmatched.

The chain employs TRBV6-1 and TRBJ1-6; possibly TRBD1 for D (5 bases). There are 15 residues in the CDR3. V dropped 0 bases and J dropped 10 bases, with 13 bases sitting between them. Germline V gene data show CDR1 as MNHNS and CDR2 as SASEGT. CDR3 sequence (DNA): TGTGCCAGCAGTGAAGCGCACGGGGGTATCTCACCCCTCCACTTT. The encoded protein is CASSEAHGGISPLHF.

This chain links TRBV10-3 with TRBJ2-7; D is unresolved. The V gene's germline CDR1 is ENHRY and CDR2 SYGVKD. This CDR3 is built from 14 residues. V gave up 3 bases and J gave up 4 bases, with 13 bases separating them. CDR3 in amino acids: CAISDARSGYEQYF. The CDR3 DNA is TGTGCCATCAGTGACGCTAGATCTGGGTACGAGCAGTACTTC.

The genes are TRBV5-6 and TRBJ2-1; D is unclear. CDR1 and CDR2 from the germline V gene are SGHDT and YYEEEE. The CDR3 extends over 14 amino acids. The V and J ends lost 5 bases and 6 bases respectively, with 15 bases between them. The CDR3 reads CASRPYWDTNEQFF. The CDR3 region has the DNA TGTGCCAGCAGGCCGTATTGGGATACCAATGAGCAGTTCTTC.

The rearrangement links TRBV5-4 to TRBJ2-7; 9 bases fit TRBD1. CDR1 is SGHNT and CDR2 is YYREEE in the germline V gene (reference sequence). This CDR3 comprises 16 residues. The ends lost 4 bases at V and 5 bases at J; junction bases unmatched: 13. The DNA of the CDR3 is TGTGCCAGCAGCATAGGACAGGGGAGACTAGAGGACGAGCAGTACTTC. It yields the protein CASSIGQGRLEDEQYF.

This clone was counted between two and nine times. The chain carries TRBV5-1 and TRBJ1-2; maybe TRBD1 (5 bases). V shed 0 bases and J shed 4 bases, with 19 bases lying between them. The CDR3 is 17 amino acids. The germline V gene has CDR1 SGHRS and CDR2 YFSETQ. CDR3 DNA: TGCGCCAGCAGCTTGGACGGCAGGGTGGGCCCTATCTATGGCTACACCTTC. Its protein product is CASSLDGRVGPIYGYTF.

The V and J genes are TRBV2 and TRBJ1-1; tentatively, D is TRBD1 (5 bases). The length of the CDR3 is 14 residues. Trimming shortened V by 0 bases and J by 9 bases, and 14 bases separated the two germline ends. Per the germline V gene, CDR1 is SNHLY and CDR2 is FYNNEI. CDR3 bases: TGTGCCAGCAGTGAAGCGCTCGGCGGGACCCAAGCTTTCTTT. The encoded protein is CASSEALGGTQAFF.